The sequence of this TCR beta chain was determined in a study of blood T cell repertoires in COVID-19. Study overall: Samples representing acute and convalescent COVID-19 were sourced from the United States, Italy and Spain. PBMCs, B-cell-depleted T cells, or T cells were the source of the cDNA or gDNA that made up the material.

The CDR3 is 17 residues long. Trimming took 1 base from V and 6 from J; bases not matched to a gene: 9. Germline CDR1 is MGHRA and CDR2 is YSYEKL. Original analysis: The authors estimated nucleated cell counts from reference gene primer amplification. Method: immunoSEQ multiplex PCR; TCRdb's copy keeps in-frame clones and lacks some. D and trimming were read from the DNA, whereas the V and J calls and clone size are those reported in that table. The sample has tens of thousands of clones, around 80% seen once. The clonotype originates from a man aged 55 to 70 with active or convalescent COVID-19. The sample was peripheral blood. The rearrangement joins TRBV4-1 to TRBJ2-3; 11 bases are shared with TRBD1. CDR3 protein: CASSQVRGQGATDTQYF. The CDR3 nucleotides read TGCGCCAGCAGCCAAGTCAGAGGACAGGGGGCAACCGATACGCAGTATTTT.